This is a list of T cell receptor beta chains from one sample in a study of blood T cells in healthy people across ages. TCRdb reprocessed the 5' RACE reads via MiXCR and lists one record per CDR3 protein. The repertoire holds just over 800,000 distinct CDR3 sequences, with 62% as singletons. The sequencing input was blood. Source of these receptors: a man younger than 40 in good health. Both conserved end residues are part of each CDR3. The D gene is left open where the match is weak. Size is omitted from some rows. Given values are once, few, many or a class for expanded clones.

TRBV14	NA	TRBJ2-1	NA	CASSQFPGTRQFF	TGTGCCAGCAGCCAATTCCCGGGGACCAGACAGTTCTTC
TRBV20-1	NA	TRBJ2-7	NA	CSAGRGNEQYF	TGCAGTGCTGGCAGGGGAAATGAGCAGTACTTC
TRBV29-1	NA	TRBJ1-2	few	CSVPGLINYGYTF	TGCAGCGTTCCGGGACTGATTAACTATGGCTACACCTTC
TRBV27	NA	TRBJ2-1	NA	CASSPFKSSYNEQFF	TGTGCCAGCAGCCCCTTCAAGAGCTCCTACAATGAGCAGTTCTTC
TRBV20-1	NA	TRBJ1-2	once	CSARAQGYGYTF	TGCAGTGCTAGGGCACAGGGCTATGGCTACACCTTC
TRBV12-3/TRBV12-4	NA	TRBJ2-1	few	CASSLPTVSPGDDEQFF	TGTGCCAGCAGCCTTCCTACCGTTTCTCCAGGGGATGATGAGCAGTTCTTC
TRBV20-1	TRBD1	TRBJ2-1	NA	CSARTGGRETQFF	TGCAGTGCTAGGACAGGGGGACGGGAGACCCAGTTCTTC
TRBV6-6	TRBD1	TRBJ1-6	NA	CASSSPDRGVGSPLHF	TGTGCCAGCAGCTCACCTGACAGGGGAGTAGGTTCACCCCTCCACTTT
TRBV20-1	NA	TRBJ2-1	NA	CSAKYPTAYNGQFF	TGCAGTGCTAAGTATCCTACTGCCTACAATGGGCAGTTCTTC
TRBV5-1	NA	TRBJ2-1	NA	CASNLDSHTNEQFF	TGCGCCAGCAATTTGGACAGCCACACCAATGAGCAGTTCTTC
TRBV12-3/TRBV12-4	NA	TRBJ2-7	NA	CASSSHQGNNEQYF	TGTGCCAGCAGTTCCCATCAGGGGAACAACGAGCAGTACTTC
TRBV20-1	TRBD1	TRBJ2-7	few	CSARETGGVSEQYF	TGCAGTGCTAGAGAGACAGGGGGAGTCTCCGAGCAGTACTTC
TRBV12-3/TRBV12-4	NA	TRBJ2-3	few	CASKQGTDTQYF	TGTGCCAGCAAACAGGGAACAGATACGCAGTATTTT
TRBV6-6	NA	TRBJ2-3	NA	CASRFLLAITDTQYF	TGTGCCAGCAGGTTCCTACTAGCTATCACAGATACGCAGTATTTT
TRBV5-1	NA	TRBJ1-6	NA	CASSSAGSRNSPLHF	TGCGCCAGCAGCAGTGCCGGGAGCCGTAATTCACCCCTCCACTTT
TRBV24-1	NA	TRBJ2-5	once	CATKGVHQETQYF	TGTGCAACCAAGGGGGTCCACCAAGAGACCCAGTACTTC
TRBV7-9	NA	TRBJ2-5	NA	CASSLGVASIQETQYF	TGTGCCAGCAGCCTAGGAGTAGCGAGCATCCAAGAGACCCAGTACTTC
TRBV18	NA	TRBJ2-5	NA	CASSPTIGETQYF	TGTGCCAGCTCACCCACCATTGGGGAGACCCAGTACTTC
TRBV4-3	TRBD2	TRBJ2-5	NA	CASSPSVLAGVETQYF	TGCGCCAGCAGCCCCTCGGTCCTAGCGGGGGTAGAGACCCAGTACTTC
TRBV28	NA	TRBJ2-5	NA	CASTLSPRVGSGTQYF	TGTGCCAGCACTTTAAGTCCCCGTGTGGGGTCTGGGACCCAGTACTTC
TRBV12-3/TRBV12-4	NA	TRBJ2-7	NA	CASSLPGGRQQYF	TGTGCCAGCAGTTTGCCGGGCGGGCGGCAGCAGTACTTC
TRBV29-1	TRBD1	TRBJ2-7	NA	CSVGTGPSYEQYF	TGCAGCGTCGGGACAGGCCCCTCCTACGAGCAGTACTTC
TRBV11-2	TRBD2	TRBJ2-1	NA	CASSLVGLAGTYNEQFF	TGTGCCAGCAGCCTCGTGGGACTAGCGGGGACCTACAATGAGCAGTTCTTC
TRBV6-6	TRBD1	TRBJ1-5	NA	CASRTGDGNQPQHF	TGTGCCAGTAGGACAGGGGATGGCAATCAGCCCCAGCATTTT
TRBV7-8	NA	TRBJ2-2	NA	CASIHLSGELFF	TGTGCCAGCATCCACCTGAGCGGGGAGCTGTTTTTT
TRBV5-1	NA	TRBJ1-1	few	CASSPLGGENTEAFF	TGCGCCAGCAGCCCGCTCGGGGGCGAGAACACTGAAGCTTTCTTT
TRBV20-1	NA	TRBJ2-3	NA	CSARDSLFSTDTQYF	TGCAGTGCTAGAGATAGCCTTTTCTCAACAGATACGCAGTATTTT
TRBV9	NA	TRBJ1-2	few	CASSAGTGYTF	TGTGCCAGCAGCGCCGGGACTGGCTACACCTTC
TRBV4-3	TRBD1	TRBJ2-3	NA	CASSQGGTGPDTQYF	TGCGCCAGCAGCCAAGGGGGGACAGGGCCAGATACGCAGTATTTT
TRBV11-2	TRBD1	TRBJ2-7	NA	CASSPGTGKLYEQYF	TGTGCCAGCAGCCCAGGGACAGGGAAATTGTACGAGCAGTACTTC
TRBV4-2	NA	TRBJ2-1	few	CASSQETSQNNEQFF	TGTGCCAGCAGCCAAGAGACTTCCCAAAACAATGAGCAGTTCTTC
TRBV6-1	TRBD1	TRBJ2-1	NA	CASIRDRAYNEQFF	TGTGCCAGCATCCGGGACAGGGCCTACAATGAGCAGTTCTTC